The rows below give T cell receptor beta chains drawn from one sample of a study of response to subunit inactivated influenza vaccine. TCRdb itself ran the RT-PCR reads through MiXCR, one entry per CDR3 protein. The sample yields 590,000 or so distinct CDR3 sequences, 11% to 15% seen once. The material was PBMCs from blood, obtained less than 15 days before vaccination. These TCRs come from a man aged 50 to 60 who received an inactivated influenza vaccine. CDR3s include the opening cysteine and the closing phenylalanine or tryptophan. A D gene is named only where the DNA matches it firmly. Size is omitted from some rows. Given values are once, few, many or a class for expanded clones.

j_gene	d_gene	abundance	v_gene	CDR3aa	CDR3nt
TRBJ2-3	.	.	TRBV28	CASSYGLKDTQYF	TGTGCCAGCAGTTACGGCCTCAAGGATACGCAGTATTTT
TRBJ2-3	TRBD2	few	TRBV7-2	CASSTSGGGTRTQYF	TGTGCCAGCAGCACTAGCGGGGGGGGGACCCGTACGCAGTATTTT
TRBJ2-3	.	many	TRBV28	CASSLSGGLTDTQYF	TGTGCCAGCAGTTTAAGCGGAGGGCTCACAGATACGCAGTATTTT
TRBJ2-1	.	many	TRBV2	CASSEGGNEQFF	TGTGCCAGCAGTGAAGGGGGTAATGAGCAGTTCTTC
TRBJ2-7	.	many	TRBV29-1	CSVEPGGDTAYEQYF	TGCAGCGTTGAACCCGGCGGGGACACCGCCTACGAGCAGTACTTC
TRBJ2-5	.	.	TRBV15	CATSRDAGQETQYF	TGTGCCACCAGCAGGGACGCGGGCCAAGAGACCCAGTACTTC
TRBJ1-6	.	.	TRBV15	CATSRDRGEPLHF	TGTGCCACCAGCAGAGATCGAGGGGAACCCCTCCACTTT
TRBJ2-3	TRBD2	few	TRBV6-5	CASSYAASGSNTQYF	TGTGCCAGCAGTTACGCCGCTAGCGGGTCAAATACGCAGTATTTT
TRBJ2-7	.	.	TRBV4-2	CASSPTTQDYEQYF	TGTGCCAGCAGCCCTACAACTCAAGACTACGAGCAGTACTTC
TRBJ2-1	TRBD2	few	TRBV29-1	CSVEYLAGGGVNEQFF	TGCAGCGTTGAATATCTAGCGGGAGGAGGAGTGAATGAGCAGTTCTTC
TRBJ2-7	.	few	TRBV7-2	CASSLFGGTGLYEQYF	TGTGCCAGCAGCTTATTCGGGGGGACAGGTCTTTACGAGCAGTACTTC
TRBJ2-6	.	many	TRBV12-3/TRBV12-4	CASSFLGFGSGANVLTF	TGTGCCAGCAGTTTCTTAGGCTTCGGCTCTGGGGCCAACGTCCTGACTTTC
TRBJ2-1	.	few	TRBV2	CASSSSSANEQFF	TGTGCCAGCAGTTCCTCTAGCGCCAATGAGCAGTTCTTC
TRBJ2-5	TRBD1	few	TRBV6-1	CASRGTEHQYF	TGTGCCAGCAGAGGGACAGAACACCAGTACTTC
TRBJ2-1	TRBD2	few	TRBV10-3	CAISERGDNEQFF	TGTGCCATCAGTGAACGGGGGGACAATGAGCAGTTCTTC
TRBJ2-4	TRBD1	many	TRBV28	CASSPPDRGNIQYF	TGTGCCAGCAGTCCCCCGGACAGGGGTAACATTCAGTACTTC
TRBJ2-5	.	.	TRBV4-3	CASSQRGQRGETQYF	TGCGCCAGCAGCCAAAGGGGCCAAAGGGGGGAGACCCAGTACTTC
TRBJ1-1	.	few	TRBV7-3	CASSLEQGPGTEAFF	TGTGCCAGCAGCTTAGAACAGGGCCCGGGGACTGAAGCTTTCTTT
TRBJ1-5	TRBD1	.	TRBV7-2	CASSLATGGQPQHF	TGTGCCAGCAGCTTAGCAACAGGGGGTCAGCCCCAGCATTTT
TRBJ2-1	TRBD2	.	TRBV11-3	CASSFRGGTSEDEQFF	TGTGCCAGCAGCTTCCGGGGGGGGACTAGCGAGGATGAGCAGTTCTTC
TRBJ2-1	.	.	TRBV6-2/TRBV6-3	CASMHRTKPQQFF	TGTGCCAGCATGCACAGGACCAAGCCCCAGCAGTTCTTC
TRBJ2-3	TRBD2	.	TRBV20-1	CSATIGSLAGGLDTQYF	TGCAGTGCGACCATTGGTTCCCTAGCGGGAGGATTAGATACGCAGTATTTT
TRBJ1-2	.	few	TRBV2	CASLGRADYGYTF	TGTGCCAGCCTGGGCAGGGCGGACTATGGCTACACCTTC
TRBJ2-5	TRBD1	few	TRBV7-2	CASSIRGLEETQYF	TGTGCCAGCAGCATTAGGGGGCTTGAAGAGACCCAGTACTTC
TRBJ2-1	TRBD2	once	TRBV6-1	CASKRLAGAYNEQFF	TGTGCCAGCAAAAGATTAGCGGGTGCCTACAATGAGCAGTTCTTC
TRBJ2-7	TRBD2	many	TRBV20-1	CSASKRDGRLAGVYEQYF	TGCAGTGCTAGTAAGAGGGACGGACGACTAGCGGGGGTCTACGAGCAGTACTTC
TRBJ2-3	TRBD2	few	TRBV20-1	CSARGLAGGQDTQYF	TGCAGTGCCCGCGGACTAGCGGGGGGCCAGGATACGCAGTATTTT
TRBJ2-5	.	few	TRBV10-1	CASGSGMTQYF	TGCGCCAGCGGGAGTGGAATGACCCAGTACTTC
TRBJ2-2	.	many	TRBV2	CASGTGELFF	TGTGCCAGCGGGACCGGGGAGCTGTTTTTT
TRBJ2-1	TRBD2	.	TRBV18	CASSAGTSNEQFF	TGTGCCAGCTCAGCCGGGACTAGCAATGAGCAGTTCTTC
TRBJ1-1	.	few	TRBV20-1	CSANINTEAFF	TGCAGTGCTAATATTAACACTGAAGCTTTCTTT
TRBJ2-1	TRBD2	few	TRBV11-2	CASSYGTSGRRDEQFF	TGTGCCAGCAGCTACGGCACTAGCGGGAGACGCGATGAGCAGTTCTTC
TRBJ2-5	TRBD1	.	TRBV20-1	CSARSSGTGLGTQYF	TGCAGTGCTAGATCATCAGGGACAGGGCTCGGGACCCAGTACTTC
TRBJ2-7	TRBD1	few	TRBV6-2/TRBV6-3	CASRRGTGRNYEQYF	TGTGCCAGCAGAAGGGGGACAGGGCGGAACTACGAGCAGTACTTC